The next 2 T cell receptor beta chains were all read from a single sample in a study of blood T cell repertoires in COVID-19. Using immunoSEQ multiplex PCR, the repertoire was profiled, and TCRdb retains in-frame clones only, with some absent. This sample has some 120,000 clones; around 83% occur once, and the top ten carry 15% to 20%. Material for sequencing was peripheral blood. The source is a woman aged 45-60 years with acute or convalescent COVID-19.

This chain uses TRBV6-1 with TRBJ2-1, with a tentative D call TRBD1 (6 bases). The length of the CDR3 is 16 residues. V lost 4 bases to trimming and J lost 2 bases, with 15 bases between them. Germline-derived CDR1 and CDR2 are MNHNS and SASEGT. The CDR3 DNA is TGTGCCAGCAGTGGTCAGGGGATAAAGACCTACAATGAGCAGTTCTTC. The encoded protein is CASSGQGIKTYNEQFF.

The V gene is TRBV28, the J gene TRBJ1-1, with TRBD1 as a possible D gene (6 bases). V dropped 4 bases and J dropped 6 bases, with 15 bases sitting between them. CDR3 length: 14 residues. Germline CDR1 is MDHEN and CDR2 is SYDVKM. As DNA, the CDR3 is TGTGCCAGCAGTTCGCTATCGGGGGGCGCTGAAGCTTTCTTT. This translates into CASSSLSGGAEAFF.